These T cell receptor beta chains were read from a single sample in a study of neurological immune-mediated disorders. TCRdb reanalysed the 5' RACE reads using MiXCR and keeps one entry per CDR3 protein. Altogether more than 75,000 distinct CDR3 sequences are present, less than 5.5% being singletons, with the ten largest covering 2.2%. Sequencing was carried out using PBMCs. The source of these receptors is a woman in her 30s with multiple sclerosis. The conserved cysteine and the conserved F or W are not part of the CDR3 here. D genes are given only for firm matches.

d_gene	v_gene	j_gene	CDR3aa
TRBD2	TRBV20-1	TRBJ2-7	SASGLAGGLGAYEQY
.	TRBV24-1	TRBJ2-3	ATSDLRGGTQY
TRBD1	TRBV25-1	TRBJ1-4	ASSGYGTGREKLF
.	TRBV12-3/TRBV12-4	TRBJ1-2	ASSLGPTTGYT
.	TRBV20-1	TRBJ2-1	SARARDEQF
.	TRBV7-2	TRBJ1-3	ASSLVGSGIGNTIY
TRBD1	TRBV27	TRBJ2-7	ASSPGQVYEQY
.	TRBV5-1	TRBJ1-1	ASWGSMNTEAF
.	TRBV7-9	TRBJ2-5	ASSIGMSETQY
.	TRBV9	TRBJ1-5	ASSPTGWGNQPQH